The 25 T cell receptor beta chains below were found in one sample sequenced in a study of beta chain features in type 1 diabetes. The isolated RNA, all of it, was reverse transcribed, so expressed TCRB transcripts were what got sequenced. Profiling relied on immunoSEQ multiplex PCR, and the TCRdb table lists in-frame clones only, not all of them. The sample carries some 150,000 clones, around 7% recorded once. Input material: central memory CD4+ T cells from blood. The receptors were sampled from a young woman in good health.

In its sample, this clone was seen a few times. This chain uses TRBV7-2 with TRBJ1-5, with D maybe TRBD1 (6 bases). The germline V and J ends were trimmed by 6 bases and 3 bases, with 12 bases remaining between them. This CDR3 is built from 14 residues. Germline V gene lookup returns CDR1 SGHTA and CDR2 FQGNSA. CDR3 sequence: CASRPTGLNQPQHF. The CDR3 coding sequence is TGTGCCAGCAGACCTACAGGGCTCAATCAGCCCCAGCATTTT.

The chain employs TRBV4-3 and TRBJ2-1; maybe TRBD1 (6 bases). CDR3 length: 15 residues. V was pared by 8 bases and J by 1 base, with 15 bases between. Looked up from germline, CDR1 is LGHNA and CDR2 is YSLEER. The CDR3 coding sequence is TGCGCCAGCTCCGTCGGGACAAATTCCTACAATGAGCAGTTCTTC. Its translation is CASSVGTNSYNEQFF.

This clone was seen a handful of times. This chain uses TRBV6-5 with TRBJ1-2, with D possibly TRBD1 on 5 matching bases. V dropped 5 bases and J dropped 6 bases, with 19 bases sitting between them. CDR1 is MNHEY and CDR2 is SVGAGI in the germline V gene. CDR3 length: 15 residues. The CDR3 region has the DNA TGTGCCAGCAGTAAATCCCAGGGTACTTCTGATGGCTACACCTTC. Its translation is CASSKSQGTSDGYTF.

The V call is TRBV28, the J call TRBJ2-7; the D gene is possibly TRBD1 (6 bases). The CDR3 is 15 residues long. Germline loops: CDR1 MDHEN, CDR2 SYDVKM. Between the trimmed V and J ends, which lost 8 bases and 1 base, there was a span of 18 bases. CDR3 residues: CASSPPGRGSYEQYF. The CDR3 nucleotides are TGTGCCAGCTCCCCCCCGGGCAGGGGATCCTACGAGCAGTACTTC.

Only one count was recorded for this clone. This CDR3 is CASSQIRGQGASGYGYTF. In nucleotides, the CDR3 is TGTGCCAGCAGCCAAATCCGGGGACAGGGGGCTAGTGGCTATGGCTACACCTTC. The chain links TRBV14 to TRBJ1-2; TRBD1 matches at 12 bases. V lost 2 bases, J lost 4 bases, and 11 bases stayed unmatched. The CDR3 consists of 18 residues. Germline V lookup: CDR1 SGHDN, CDR2 FVKESK.

The chain joins TRBV7-2 to TRBJ2-5; TRBD2 matches 11 bases. The CDR3 sequence is 16 residues long. Germline V CDR1 and CDR2: SGHTA, FQGNSA. V trimming: 2 bases; J trimming: 1 base; junction bases outside the gene matches: 3. DNA of the CDR3: TGTGCCAGCAGCTTAACTAGCGGGAGAAGCCAAGAGACCCAGTACTTC. It is translated as CASSLTSGRSQETQYF.

The gene calls are TRBV29-1 and TRBJ1-1; 7 nucleotides agree with TRBD1. Per germline, CDR1 SQVTM and CDR2 ANQGSEA. Trimming removed 5 bases from V and 4 bases from J; junction bases left unmatched: 7. The CDR3 has 13 residues. The CDR3 DNA follows: TGCAGCGTTTCCGGGACAGCGACCACTGAAGCTTTCTTT. Translation gives CSVSGTATTEAFF.

The chain links TRBV5-1 to TRBJ2-5, with TRBD2 identical over 8 bases. The V gene's germline CDR1 is SGHRS and CDR2 YFSETQ. CDR3 length: 15 amino acids. The J segment lost 2 bases and the V segment lost 3 bases, leaving 6 bases of the junction unmatched. CDR3 protein: CASSYPGLGQETQYF. In DNA form, the CDR3 reads TGCGCCAGCAGCTACCCGGGACTAGGGCAAGAGACCCAGTACTTC.

This clone was seen a few times. DNA of the CDR3: TGTGCCAGCAGTGGGGACAGGGGGCGAAGCGCTGAAGCTTTCTTT. Translation: CASSGDRGRSAEAFF. V gene TRBV7-3 combines with J gene TRBJ1-1; 12 nucleotides agree with TRBD1. The V segment lost 6 bases and the J segment 6 bases; nucleotides outside the gene matches: 8. The CDR3 covers 15 residues. Germline V gene data show CDR1 as SGHTA and CDR2 as FQGTGA.

With respect to this clone: A read error may produce the germline difference seen at one junction end. V is TRBV7-9 and J is TRBJ2-5; D may be TRBD2 (5 bases). From germline, CDR1 is SEHNR and CDR2 FQNEAQ (reference sequence). The CDR3 length is 15 residues. The CDR3 coding sequence is TGCGCCAGCAGCCAAGATGGCAGCGGACAAGAGACCCAGTACTTC. Protein product: CASSQDGSGQETQYF.

There are a few counts of this clone. This chain joins TRBV5-6 and TRBJ2-5; 7 bases align to TRBD2. Germline V gene lookup returns CDR1 SGHDT and CDR2 YYEEEE. This CDR3 has 16 residues. V gave up 2 bases and J gave up 5 bases; unmatched junction bases: 12. The CDR3, as DNA: TGTGCCAGCAGCTTTTACGCCCCGGGACTAATGGAGACCCAGTACTTC. Translation: CASSFYAPGLMETQYF.

This chain joins TRBV6-6 and TRBJ2-1, with D perhaps matching TRBD2 (6 bases). V lost 1 base and J 8 bases, leaving 12 bases between the germline ends. Germline CDR1 MNHNY, CDR2 SVGAGI (reference sequence). CDR3 size: 14 residues. CDR3 in amino acids: CASSYWRDSDEQFF. The CDR3 nucleotides read TGTGCCAGCAGTTACTGGCGGGATTCCGATGAGCAGTTCTTC.

The sample holds a few counts of this clone. CDR3 nucleotide sequence: TGCGCCAGCAGCCAACCGACAGGGGAGTACAACGAGCAGTACTTC. This encodes CASSQPTGEYNEQYF. The V and J genes are TRBV5-1 and TRBJ2-5; TRBD1 matches 8 bases. TRBJ2-7 matches the DNA end more closely, so the J call is doubtful. The CDR3 has 15 residues. Germline V gene sequence: CDR1 SGHRS, CDR2 YFSETQ.

This clone has at least ten counts. This chain joins TRBV28 and TRBJ1-5; D not certain. Germline V lookup: CDR1 MDHEN, CDR2 SYDVKM. The germline V and J ends were trimmed by 6 bases and 4 bases, with 4 bases remaining between them. The CDR3 is 11 residues long. CDR3 loop: CASSRNQPQHF. The CDR3 coding sequence is TGTGCCAGCAGCCGGAATCAGCCCCAGCATTTT.

The chain combines TRBV7-8 with TRBJ2-1; D is perhaps TRBD1 (5 bases). Trimming pared 3 bases from V and 0 bases from J, leaving 9 bases between. CDR3 size: 15 residues. Germline-derived CDR1 and CDR2 are SGHVS and FQNEAQ. CDR3 bases: TGTGCCAGCAGCTTTCAGGGCTACTCCTACAATGAGCAGTTCTTC. This sequence encodes CASSFQGYSYNEQFF. Full variable domain (outside the CDR3, taken from reference TRBV7-8 and TRBJ2-1): GAGVSQSPRYKVAKRGQDVALRCDPISGHVSLFWYQQALGQGPEFLTYFQNEAQLDKSGLPSDRFFAERPEGSVSTLKIQRTQQEDSAVYLCASSFQGYSYNEQFFGPGTRLTVL.

Written as DNA, the CDR3 is TGTGCCAGCAGTGAATGGGGAGGGCCCTACGAGCAGTACTTC. Its translation: CASSEWGGPYEQYF. The chain couples TRBV6-1 to TRBJ2-7; 7 bases line up with TRBD2. With 2 bases clipped from V and 2 bases from J, the junction kept 3 bases outside the gene matches. Germline V lookup: CDR1 MNHNS, CDR2 SASEGT. CDR3 length equals 14 residues.

This clone was picked up many times. The chain links TRBV7-6 to TRBJ2-4, with D possibly being TRBD1 (6 bases). The V end was cut by 4 bases, the J end by 9 bases, with 13 bases between. Germline V gives CDR1 SGHVS, CDR2 FNYEAQ. This CDR3 has 13 amino acids. The CDR3 DNA sequence: TGTGCCAGCAGCTGGGAGCAGGGGACCATTCAGTACTTC. Translation gives CASSWEQGTIQYF.

This clone appeared a few times. V is TRBV19 and J is TRBJ2-2; D is possibly TRBD2 (5 bases). The ends were cut back, 6 bases at V and 2 bases at J, with 10 bases in the middle. The CDR3 contains 14 residues. Germline lookup yields CDR1 LNHDA and CDR2 SQIVND (reference sequence). The CDR3, as DNA: TGTGCCAGTAGAAGAGCGGTTAACACCGGGGAGCTGTTTTTT. It is translated as CASRRAVNTGELFF.

This clone has a handful of counts. This chain uses TRBV28 with TRBJ2-4; perhaps TRBD1 as D (6 bases). V gave up 4 bases and J gave up 4 bases, with 11 bases separating them. The CDR3 extends over 14 amino acids. The germline gives CDR1 MDHEN, CDR2 SYDVKM. Written as DNA, the CDR3 is TGTGCCAGCAGTTCCCTCGGGACAAAAAACATTCAGTACTTC. Protein sequence: CASSSLGTKNIQYF.

The rearrangement links TRBV4-2 to TRBJ1-1, with no clear D. This CDR3 comprises 13 residues. The germline gives CDR1 LGHNA, CDR2 YNFKEQ. V lost 5 bases and J 5 bases, leaving 12 bases between the germline ends. The CDR3 coding sequence is TGTGCCAGCAGCTTAGCTGGTGGGACTGAAGCTTTCTTT. Translation gives CASSLAGGTEAFF.

This clone was detected only a few times. The rearrangement links TRBV28 to TRBJ1-6; 7 nucleotides match TRBD1. V was pared by 8 bases and J by 7 bases, with 8 bases of the junction left unmatched. The CDR3 spans 14 residues. Germline V gene data show CDR1 as MDHEN and CDR2 as SYDVKM. Here the CDR3 reads CASDDRAPNSPLHF. CDR3 bases: TGTGCCAGCGACGACAGGGCCCCAAATTCACCCCTCCACTTT.

V usage is TRBV7-2 and J usage is TRBJ2-4; TRBD1 matches 7 bases. This CDR3 comprises 15 residues. J was trimmed by 7 bases and V by 4 bases; bases with no gene match: 10. Germline-derived CDR1 and CDR2 are SGHTA and FQGNSA. The CDR3 sequence is CASSSGSGGLNIQYF. The DNA for the CDR3 is TGTGCCAGCAGCTCCGGGTCAGGGGGTCTTAACATTCAGTACTTC.

This clone was seen more than once but under ten times. This chain connects TRBV4-3 to TRBJ1-5; 9 bases line up with TRBD1. This CDR3 spans 15 amino acids. Germline values: CDR1 LGHNA, CDR2 YSLEER. Trimming cost V 3 bases and J 7 bases; bases outside gene matches: 7. The CDR3 is CASSHVYRGQQPQHF. The CDR3 bases are TGCGCCAGCAGCCATGTCTACAGGGGGCAACAGCCCCAGCATTTT.

This clone was recorded at least ten times. The chain couples TRBV5-1 to TRBJ2-1, with D possibly matching TRBD2 (6 bases). The CDR3 length is 13 residues. From germline, CDR1 is SGHRS and CDR2 YFSETQ. V dropped 4 bases and J dropped 6 bases, with 11 bases sitting between them. CDR3 in DNA: TGCGCCAGCAGCGCGGGACCTACCAATGAGCAGTTCTTC. It yields the protein CASSAGPTNEQFF.

J is TRBJ2-5 and V is TRBV6-6; weak D call: TRBD1 (7 bases). Germline V gives CDR1 MNHNY, CDR2 SVGAGI (reference sequence). The CDR3 is 12 residues long. With 6 bases removed from V and 5 bases from J, the gap between germline ends came to 10 bases. DNA for the CDR3: TGTGCCAGCAGCGCAGGGGGGGAGACCCAGTACTTC. Its protein is CASSAGGETQYF.